The 32 T cell receptor beta chains in this list originate from one sample, sequenced in a study of shared clonotypes between healthy human individuals. Generated by immunoSEQ multiplex PCR, the TCRdb table keeps only in-frame clones and is missing some. Here the sample spans some 2,500,000 clones, around 93% being singletons. The sequencing input was naive CD4+ T cells from PBMCs. Subset described: CD45RA+ positively selected. All receptors derive from a man younger than 35 in good health. Some clones in this sample may be carry-over from other donors' samples.

Worth noting for this clone: This sample also contains other DNA sequences that code for the same CDR3. J is TRBJ2-3 and V is TRBV5-1; D is unclear. Per the germline V gene, CDR1 is SGHRS and CDR2 is YFSETQ. Trimming removed 2 bases at V and 3 bases at J, with 4 bases between. The CDR3 has 12 residues. CDR3 loop: CASSFGTDTQYF. CDR3 coding DNA: TGCGCCAGCAGCTTTGGGACAGATACGCAGTATTTT.

As for this clone: This same CDR3 is encoded by further DNA sequences in the sample. The chain combines TRBV5-1 with TRBJ2-1; 7 bases agree with TRBD1. CDR3 length: 13 residues. Germline CDR1 reads SGHRS; CDR2 reads YFSETQ. After removal of 4 bases from V and 4 bases from J, the junction contained 2 bases not matched to a gene. In DNA form, the CDR3 reads TGCGCCAGCAGCCGGGACAGTTACAATGAGCAGTTCTTC. Protein sequence: CASSRDSYNEQFF.

With respect to this clone: Other nucleotide sequences from this sample produce the same CDR3. The chain links TRBV18 to TRBJ2-3; D is undetermined. The V gene's germline CDR1 is KGHSH and CDR2 LQKENI. This CDR3 comprises 12 residues. The ends were cut back, 4 bases at V and 1 base at J, with 3 bases in the middle. The CDR3 DNA follows: TGTGCCAGCTCACAAGGCACAGATACGCAGTATTTT. This gives the protein CASSQGTDTQYF.

The J gene is TRBJ2-5, the V gene TRBV9; 7 nucleotides line up with TRBD2. Per germline, CDR1 SGDLS and CDR2 YYNGEE. Losses at the gene ends were 2 bases for V and 7 bases for J; bases not matched to a gene: 8. The CDR3 is made up of 14 amino acids. CDR3 DNA: TGTGCCAGCAGCGTTATTCTCTCGGGGGGGACCCAGTACTTC. This codes for CASSVILSGGTQYF.

This clone was seen only once. This CDR3 is also generated by other DNA sequences in the sample. The chain recombines TRBV5-1 with TRBJ1-2; 8 bases agree with TRBD1. J was trimmed by 4 bases and V by 4 bases; bases with no gene match: 9. The CDR3 spans 15 residues. CDR1 SGHRS and CDR2 YFSETQ come from the germline V gene. In nucleotides, the CDR3 is TGCGCCAGCAGCCTGACGACAGGGGCCACCTATGGCTACACCTTC. It encodes CASSLTTGATYGYTF.

This chain joins TRBV29-1 and TRBJ2-1; D is uncertain. The CDR3 runs 15 residues. Germline loops: CDR1 SQVTM, CDR2 ANQGSEA. V was clipped by 5 bases and J by 8 bases, with 22 bases between them. CDR3 protein: CSVTTGLSFLDEQFF. The DNA of the CDR3 is TGCAGCGTTACGACGGGCCTATCGTTTCTGGATGAGCAGTTCTTC.

The rearrangement uses TRBV6-5 and TRBJ1-1; no definite D call. This CDR3 region has 13 residues. Germline V gene sequence: CDR1 MNHEY, CDR2 SVGAGI. V was trimmed by 6 bases and J by 3 bases, leaving 11 bases between them. CDR3 in DNA: TGTGCCAGCAGCCCGGAGTCGTACACTGAAGCTTTCTTT. Its translation is CASSPESYTEAFF.

The rearrangement uses TRBV11-2 and TRBJ2-1; the match to TRBD1 covers 8 bases. This CDR3 region has 15 residues. V dropped 5 bases and J dropped 0; count of bases not matched to a gene: 3. The V gene's germline CDR1 is SGHAT and CDR2 FQNNGV. The CDR3 nucleotides read TGTGCCAGCAGCCCCGACAGGGGCTCCTACAATGAGCAGTTCTTC. Translation gives CASSPDRGSYNEQFF.

The V call is TRBV4-3, the J call TRBJ2-5, with D unresolved. V gave up 0 bases and J gave up 5 bases, with 7 bases separating them. CDR3 length: 13 amino acids. Per germline, CDR1 LGHNA and CDR2 YSLEER. As DNA, the CDR3 is TGCGCCAGCAGCCAAGATACTTGGGAGACCCAGTACTTC. Its protein is CASSQDTWETQYF.

The chain has TRBV2 and TRBJ1-2; D gene unclear. Trimming left V 7 bases short and J 1 base short, with 13 bases between. Germline lookup yields CDR1 SNHLY and CDR2 FYNNEI. This CDR3 region has 14 residues. The CDR3 spells CASKPRPSNYGYTF. The CDR3, as DNA: TGTGCCAGCAAGCCCCGCCCTAGTAACTATGGCTACACCTTC.

This clone was counted once. This rearrangement joins TRBV27 to TRBJ2-7, with D perhaps matching TRBD2 (5 bases). The CDR3 loop spans 12 amino acids. Per germline, CDR1 MNHEY and CDR2 SMNVEV (reference sequence). Trimming removed 5 bases at V and 7 bases at J, with 12 bases between. CDR3: CASSGSGREQYF. DNA for the CDR3: TGTGCCAGCAGTGGCAGCGGTAGGGAGCAGTACTTC.

The chain uses TRBV18 and TRBJ1-3; TRBD1 might be the D (5 bases). Germline-derived CDR1 and CDR2 are KGHSH and LQKENI. The CDR3 totals 14 residues. V lost 0 bases, J lost 8 bases, and 11 bases lay in between. The chain's CDR3 is CASSPPGLSDTIYF. CDR3 DNA: TGTGCCAGCTCACCACCGGGACTATCGGACACCATATATTTT.

J is TRBJ2-7 and V is TRBV14; tentatively, D is TRBD1 (5 bases). Germline V gene sequence: CDR1 SGHDN, CDR2 FVKESK. V gave up 2 bases and J gave up 6 bases, with 17 bases separating them. The CDR3 spans 15 residues. The CDR3 loop is CASSQTWAGKAEQYF. The CDR3 coding sequence is TGTGCCAGCAGCCAAACATGGGCAGGGAAAGCCGAGCAGTACTTC. Using reference TRBV14 and TRBJ2-7 for the parts outside the CDR3, the full variable domain is EAGVTQFPSHSVIEKGQTVTLRCDPISGHDNLYWYRRVMGKEIKFLLHFVKESKQDESGMPNNRFLAERTGGTYSTLKVQPAELEDSGVYFCASSQTWAGKAEQYFGPGTRLTVT.

This chain links TRBV7-3 with TRBJ2-1, with 7 bases aligning to TRBD1. V dropped 1 base and J dropped 2; count of bases not matched to a gene: 2. The CDR3 spans 15 residues. CDR1 and CDR2 (germline): SGHTA, FQGTGA. This chain's CDR3 is CASSLRTGPYNEQFF. The CDR3 bases are TGTGCCAGCAGCTTAAGGACAGGACCCTACAATGAGCAGTTCTTC.

The chain combines TRBV19 with TRBJ2-1, with D perhaps TRBD2 (5 bases). The CDR3 is made up of 15 amino acids. Trimming stripped 2 bases from V and 7 bases from J, with 15 bases between. The germline gives CDR1 LNHDA, CDR2 SQIVND (reference sequence). CDR3 sequence (DNA): TGTGCCAGTAGTATAAGCGGACGAGTGGGGAATGAGCAGTTCTTC. Residues: CASSISGRVGNEQFF.

The chain employs TRBV6-5 and TRBJ2-2; 7 nucleotides match TRBD1. The trim removed 7 bases at V and 1 base at J, leaving 6 bases unmatched. Germline CDR1 and CDR2: MNHEY and SVGAGI. The CDR3 totals 15 residues. The CDR3 protein is CASTRQGLNTGELFF. CDR3 nucleotides: TGTGCCAGCACGCGACAGGGCCTGAACACCGGGGAGCTGTTTTTT.

V and J are TRBV11-3 and TRBJ1-5; D is ambiguous. V was trimmed by 3 bases and J by 0 bases, leaving 9 bases between them. The CDR3 has 15 residues. Germline CDR1 SGHNT, CDR2 YENEEA. CDR3 protein: CASSFSIYSNQPQHF. CDR3 coding DNA: TGTGCCAGCAGCTTTAGCATTTATAGCAATCAGCCCCAGCATTTT.

The chain uses TRBV4-1 and TRBJ1-2, with a weak D call TRBD1 (6 bases). The CDR3 is 15 amino acids. V was trimmed by 4 bases and J by 0 bases, leaving 12 bases between them. Germline assignment: CDR1 MGHRA and CDR2 YSYEKL. CDR3 region: CASSLQTGANYGYTF. CDR3 sequence (DNA): TGCGCCAGCAGCCTACAGACAGGAGCTAACTATGGCTACACCTTC.

The rearrangement joins TRBV7-9 to TRBJ2-6; tentatively, D is TRBD1 or TRBD2 (5 bases each). Deletions cut 2 bases from V and 8 bases from J, with 7 bases between. From germline, CDR1 is SEHNR and CDR2 FQNEAQ (reference sequence). The CDR3 loop spans 13 amino acids. The CDR3 loop reads CASSLLGPNVLTF. The CDR3 DNA sequence: TGTGCCAGCAGCTTATTGGGACCCAACGTCCTGACTTTC.

This clone has only one observation. This sample includes further DNA sequences coding for the same CDR3. The CDR3 sequence is CSVGGQGGTDTQYF. The CDR3 bases are TGCAGCGTTGGAGGACAGGGGGGCACAGATACGCAGTATTTT. The V gene is TRBV29-1, the J gene TRBJ2-3, with TRBD1 matching over 10 bases. Trimming removed 4 bases from V and 1 base from J; junction bases left unmatched: 2. Germline loops: CDR1 SQVTM, CDR2 ANQGSEA. The CDR3 loop spans 14 amino acids.

The V call is TRBV28, the J call TRBJ2-1; 9 positions match TRBD2. This CDR3 spans 15 amino acids. Germline CDR1 MDHEN, CDR2 SYDVKM. After removal of 7 bases from V and 2 bases from J, the junction contained 6 bases not matched to a gene. Here the CDR3 reads CASTPAGGPYNEQFF. The CDR3 DNA reads TGTGCCAGCACCCCAGCGGGAGGACCCTACAATGAGCAGTTCTTC.

This chain uses TRBV6-5 with TRBJ2-1; D not certain. Trimming removed 5 bases at V and 5 bases at J, with 10 bases between. The germline V gene encodes CDR1 MNHEY and CDR2 SVGAGI. This CDR3 spans 13 amino acids. CDR3 DNA sequence: TGTGCCAGCAGTCAACGACAAAACAATGAGCAGTTCTTC. Translating gives CASSQRQNNEQFF.

This sequence joins TRBV2 and TRBJ1-1; TRBD1 might be the D (6 bases). The germline V gene encodes CDR1 SNHLY and CDR2 FYNNEI. V was pared by 11 bases and J by 6 bases, with 16 bases between. The CDR3 runs to 12 residues. CDR3 sequence reads: CARTNRDPEAFF. CDR3 in DNA: TGTGCCCGAACAAACAGGGATCCTGAAGCTTTCTTT.

The CDR3 region has the DNA TGTGCCAGCAGTTCAGACCACCGGTCAACTAATGAAAAACTGTTTTTT. Amino acid sequence: CASSSDHRSTNEKLFF. The chain has TRBV27 and TRBJ1-4; no clear D. This CDR3 contains 16 residues. Germline-derived CDR1 and CDR2 are MNHEY and SMNVEV (reference sequence). The V and J ends lost 4 bases and 0 bases respectively, with 12 bases between them.

V is TRBV21-1 and J is TRBJ2-7; the listed D gene, TRBD2, was not tested against the DNA. TRBV21-1 is a pseudogene locus. This CDR3 is 20 amino acids long. The CDR3 sequence is CASSKDHRLAGGGPEDGQYF. CDR3 bases: TGTGCCAGCAGCAAAGATCATAGGCTAGCGGGAGGCGGGCCCGAGGACGGGCAGTACTTC.

The chain employs TRBV5-1 and TRBJ2-2, with 12 bases lining up with TRBD2. The V gene end was trimmed by 3 bases and the J gene end by 3 bases; junction bases not matched to a gene: 3. This CDR3 has 16 amino acids. CDR1 SGHRS and CDR2 YFSETQ come from the germline V gene. The CDR3 sequence: CASSSTSGRDTGELFF. As DNA, the CDR3 is TGCGCCAGCAGCTCGACTAGCGGGAGAGACACCGGGGAGCTGTTTTTT.

This rearrangement joins TRBV7-9 to TRBJ1-2; 9 bases map to TRBD1. The CDR3 is made up of 15 amino acids. CDR1 and CDR2 from the germline V gene are SEHNR and FQNEAQ (reference sequence). Losses at the gene ends were 5 bases for V and 8 bases for J; bases not matched to a gene: 12. CDR3 sequence: CASSQDRGFYWGYTF. CDR3 bases: TGTGCCAGCAGCCAAGACAGGGGGTTTTACTGGGGCTACACCTTC.

For the CDR3, the DNA is TGCACCACGATAGTTACAGATACGCAGTATTTT. The encoded protein is CTTIVTDTQYF. The V and J genes are TRBV20-1 and TRBJ2-3, with D uncertain. CDR1 is DFQATT and CDR2 is SNEGSKA in the germline V gene (reference sequence). There are 11 residues in the CDR3.

The chain employs TRBV7-2 and TRBJ1-1; the D is unclear. V dropped 4 bases and J dropped 0 bases, with 9 bases sitting between them. The CDR3 extends over 14 amino acids. Looked up from germline, CDR1 is SGHTA and CDR2 is FQGNSA. The CDR3, as DNA: TGTGCCAGCAGCTACCCTGGGGTGAACACTGAAGCTTTCTTT. This encodes CASSYPGVNTEAFF.

The chain has TRBV28 and TRBJ1-4, with 7 bases lining up with TRBD1. The CDR3 runs 16 residues. V was clipped by 5 bases and J by 7 bases; unmatched bases: 13. The germline gives CDR1 MDHEN, CDR2 SYDVKM. CDR3: CASSPNPTGRSEKLFF. The CDR3 DNA sequence: TGTGCCAGCAGTCCAAACCCGACAGGGCGTAGTGAAAAACTGTTTTTT. Full variable domain (missing parts from reference TRBV28 and TRBJ1-4): DVKVTQSSRYLVKRTGEKVFLECVQDMDHENMFWYRQDPGLGLRLIYFSYDVKMKEKGDIPEGYSVSREKKERFSLILESASTNQTSMYLCASSPNPTGRSEKLFFGSGTQLSVL.

The J gene is TRBJ2-2, the V gene TRBV4-2, with D possibly matching TRBD2 (6 bases). V lost 6 bases to trimming and J lost 6 bases, with 17 bases between them. Germline CDR1 LGHNA, CDR2 YNFKEQ. The CDR3 sequence is 15 residues long. DNA of the CDR3: TGTGCCAGCAGTCTCCCCCGGGGAGGACCCGGGGAGCTGTTTTTT. Protein sequence: CASSLPRGGPGELFF.

The chain recombines TRBV2 with TRBJ1-5; weak D call: TRBD1 (6 bases). V was pared by 7 bases and J by 3 bases, with 13 bases between. The CDR3 length is 14 residues. The germline V gene encodes CDR1 SNHLY and CDR2 FYNNEI. CDR3 coding DNA: TGTGCCAGCATGTTAGACAGGTTCAATCAGCCCCAGCATTTT. Amino acids: CASMLDRFNQPQHF.